This T cell receptor (beta chain) was sequenced during a study of metastatic and nonmetastatic thyroid tumors. Study-wide results and caveats: It was reportedly found that TCR beta diversity was significantly higher in malignant thyroid tumors than in benign nodules, a difference seen in both blood and tumor samples.

In the original analysis: Researchers built a distant-metastasis classifier for papillary thyroid cancer that drew on CDR3 differences across clinicopathological groups. TCRdb reassembled clones from the PCR reads with MiXCR. TCRdb, not the authors, supplied the V and J calls. The table lists around 28,000 clones, 30% of them singletons, with about 30% in the top ten. All patients were untreated before thyroid surgery. Per the germline V gene, CDR1 is MNHEY and CDR2 is SVGEGT. The V and J ends lost 8 bases and 6 bases respectively, with 20 bases between them. The CDR3 contains 15 residues. This clone was detected a few times. Its antigen remains unknown.

Sequenced material: blood. The receptor's source is a female donor with papillary thyroid cancer or a benign thyroid nodule (not recorded which). Some clones in this sample may be carry-over from other donors' samples. The V call is TRBV6-2 or TRBV6-3, the J call TRBJ2-1; D is perhaps TRBD1 or TRBD2 (5 bases each). The CDR3 spells CASWSRDGRINEQFF. For the CDR3, the DNA is TGTGCCAGCTGGAGCCGGGACGGAAGGATCAATGAGCAGTTCTTC.